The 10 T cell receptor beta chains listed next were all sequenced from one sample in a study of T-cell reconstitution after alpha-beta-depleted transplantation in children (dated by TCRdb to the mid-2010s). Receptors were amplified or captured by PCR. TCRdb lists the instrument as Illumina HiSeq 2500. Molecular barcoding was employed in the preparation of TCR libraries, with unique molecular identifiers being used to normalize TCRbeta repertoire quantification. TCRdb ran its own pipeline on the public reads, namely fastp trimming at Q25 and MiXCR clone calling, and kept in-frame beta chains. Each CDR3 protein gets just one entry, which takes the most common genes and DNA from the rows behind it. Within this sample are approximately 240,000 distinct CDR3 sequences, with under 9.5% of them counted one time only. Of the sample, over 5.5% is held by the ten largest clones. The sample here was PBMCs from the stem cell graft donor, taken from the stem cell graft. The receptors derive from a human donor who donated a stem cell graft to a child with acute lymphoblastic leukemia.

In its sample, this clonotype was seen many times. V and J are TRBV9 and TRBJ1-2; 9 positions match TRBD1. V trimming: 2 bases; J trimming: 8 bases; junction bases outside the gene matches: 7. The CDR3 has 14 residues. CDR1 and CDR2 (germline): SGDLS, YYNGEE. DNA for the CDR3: TGTGCCAGCAGCGTGGGACAGGGATTAACCGGCTACACCTTC. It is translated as CASSVGQGLTGYTF.

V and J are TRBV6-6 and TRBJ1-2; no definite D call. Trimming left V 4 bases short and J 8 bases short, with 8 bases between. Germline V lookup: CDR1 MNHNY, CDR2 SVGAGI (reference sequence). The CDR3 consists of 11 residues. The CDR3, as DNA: TGTGCCAGCAGTTCTTACGAGGGCTACACCTTC. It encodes CASSSYEGYTF.

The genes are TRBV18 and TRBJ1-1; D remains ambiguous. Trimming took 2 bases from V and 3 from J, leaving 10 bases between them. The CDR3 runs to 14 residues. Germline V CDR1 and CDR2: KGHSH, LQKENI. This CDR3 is CASSPGGFDTEAFF. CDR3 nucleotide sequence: TGTGCCAGCTCACCAGGTGGTTTTGACACTGAAGCTTTCTTT.

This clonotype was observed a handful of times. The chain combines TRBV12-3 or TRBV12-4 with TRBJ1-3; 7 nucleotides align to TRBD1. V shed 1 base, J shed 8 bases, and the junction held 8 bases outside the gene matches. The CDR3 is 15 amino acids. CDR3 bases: TGTGCCAGCAGTTTAGGTCCGGGACAGTCGCACACCATATATTTT. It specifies CASSLGPGQSHTIYF.

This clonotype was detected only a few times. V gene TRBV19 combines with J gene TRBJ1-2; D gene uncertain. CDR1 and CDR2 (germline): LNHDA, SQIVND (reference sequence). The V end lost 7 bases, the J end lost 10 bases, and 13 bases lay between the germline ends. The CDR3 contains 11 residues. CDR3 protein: CASTSQSSYTF. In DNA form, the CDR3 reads TGTGCCAGTACTTCGCAATCATCCTACACCTTC.

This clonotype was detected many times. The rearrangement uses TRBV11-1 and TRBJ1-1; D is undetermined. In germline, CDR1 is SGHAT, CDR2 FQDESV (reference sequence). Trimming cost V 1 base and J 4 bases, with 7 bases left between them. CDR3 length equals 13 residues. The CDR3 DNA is TGTGCCAGCAGCTTAGAACACGGCACTGAAGCTTTCTTT. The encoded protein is CASSLEHGTEAFF.

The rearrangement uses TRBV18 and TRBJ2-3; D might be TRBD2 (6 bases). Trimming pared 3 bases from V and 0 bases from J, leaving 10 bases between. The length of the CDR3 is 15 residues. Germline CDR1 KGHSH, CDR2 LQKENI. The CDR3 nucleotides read TGTGCCAGCTCACCCCTCGGGGGTAGCACAGATACGCAGTATTTT. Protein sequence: CASSPLGGSTDTQYF.

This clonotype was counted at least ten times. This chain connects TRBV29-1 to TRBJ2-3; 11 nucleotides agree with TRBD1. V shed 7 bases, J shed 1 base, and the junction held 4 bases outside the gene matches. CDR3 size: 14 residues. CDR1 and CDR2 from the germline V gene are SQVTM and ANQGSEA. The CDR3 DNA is TGCAGCGACAGGGGACAGGGGGGCACAGATACGCAGTATTTT. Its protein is CSDRGQGGTDTQYF.

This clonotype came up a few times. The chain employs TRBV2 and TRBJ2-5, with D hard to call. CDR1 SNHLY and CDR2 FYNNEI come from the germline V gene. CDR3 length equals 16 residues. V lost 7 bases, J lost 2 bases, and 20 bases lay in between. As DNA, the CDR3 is TGTGCCAGCACCTCAGGAGCGTGGTCGAGGCAAGAGACCCAGTACTTC. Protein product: CASTSGAWSRQETQYF.

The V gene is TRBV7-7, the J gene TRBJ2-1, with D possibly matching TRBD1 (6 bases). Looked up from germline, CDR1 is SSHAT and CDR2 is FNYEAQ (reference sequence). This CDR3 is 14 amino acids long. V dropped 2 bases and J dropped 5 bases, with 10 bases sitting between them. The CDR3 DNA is TGTGCCAGCAGCTTATGGGGGCAGCACAATGAGCAGTTCTTC. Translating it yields CASSLWGQHNEQFF.